Each of the 10 T cell receptor beta chains below was sequenced from the same sample in a study of beta chain features in type 1 diabetes. What was sequenced were expressed TCRB transcripts, since all of the isolated RNA had been reverse transcribed. Assay: immunoSEQ multiplex PCR; the TCRdb copy retains only in-frame clones and omits some. The data hold some 220,000 clones, with under 13% observed a single time. The sample comprised central memory CD4+ T cells from blood. The receptor set was obtained from a man aged 18 to 29 in good health.

The rearrangement joins TRBV5-1 to TRBJ2-6; D remains unclear. The CDR3 extends over 13 amino acids. Trimming shortened V by 0 bases and J by 9 bases, and 7 bases separated the two germline ends. The V gene's germline CDR1 is SGHRS and CDR2 YFSETQ. CDR3 residues: CASSLGAYNVLTF. The CDR3 DNA follows: TGCGCCAGCAGCTTGGGAGCATACAACGTCCTGACTTTC. Complete variable domain (other parts from reference TRBV5-1 and TRBJ2-6): KAGVTQTPRYLIKTRGQQVTLSCSPISGHRSVSWYQQTPGQGLQFLFEYFSETQRNKGNFPGRFSGRQFSNSRSEMNVSTLELGDSALYLCASSLGAYNVLTFGAGSRLTVL.

This clone was detected ten times or more. This chain connects TRBV7-8 to TRBJ2-5; 7 nucleotides align to TRBD1. The germline gives CDR1 SGHVS, CDR2 FQNEAQ. The V segment lost 0 bases and the J segment 6 bases; nucleotides outside the gene matches: 7. The CDR3 totals 15 residues. CDR3 nucleotide sequence: TGTGCCAGCAGCTTAGCGCGAGGGGGCAGAAAGACCCAGTACTTC. Its protein is CASSLARGGRKTQYF.

This clone has more than one count but fewer than ten. The V call is TRBV29-1, the J call TRBJ2-1; 7 bases map to TRBD2. CDR1 is SQVTM and CDR2 is ANQGSEA in the germline V gene. Unmatched junction bases numbered 3, after V lost 7 bases and J lost 6 bases. CDR3 length: 11 amino acids. The CDR3 protein is CSGREGNEQFF. In DNA form, the CDR3 reads TGCAGCGGCAGGGAGGGCAATGAGCAGTTCTTC.

This clone was counted many times. The genes are TRBV4-2 and TRBJ2-7; TRBD2 agrees at 9 bases. Germline CDR1 reads LGHNA; CDR2 reads YNFKEQ. Losses at the gene ends were 1 base for V and 1 base for J; bases not matched to a gene: 14. The CDR3 length is 19 residues. The CDR3 DNA sequence: TGTGCCAGCAGCCAAGTTAGGGGGCCGACTAGCGGAAGATCCTACGAGCAGTACTTC. Encoded protein: CASSQVRGPTSGRSYEQYF.

This clone was counted between two and nine times. This CDR3 reads CASSYLGRGYTGELFF. CDR3 in DNA: TGTGCCAGCAGTTACCTAGGGAGGGGATACACCGGGGAGCTGTTTTTT. The rearrangement links TRBV6-6 to TRBJ2-2, with 7 positions matching TRBD2. CDR3 length: 16 residues. The germline CDR1 and CDR2 sequences are MNHNY and SVGAGI (reference sequence). J gave up 3 bases and V 2 bases, and 6 bases lay outside the gene matches.

The chain is built from TRBV18 and TRBJ1-1; unclear D gene. The CDR3 runs 14 residues. Germline V gene data show CDR1 as KGHSH and CDR2 as LQKENI. V was cut by 2 bases and J by 0 bases, with 7 bases left in between. In nucleotides, the CDR3 is TGTGCCAGCTCACCATTACAAATGAACACTGAAGCTTTCTTT. Translated, it gives CASSPLQMNTEAFF.

Remarks on this clone: Other DNA sequences in the sample encode the same CDR3. The genes are TRBV30 and TRBJ1-5; tentatively, D is TRBD1 (6 bases). V dropped 0 bases and J dropped 7 bases, with 10 bases sitting between them. Germline CDR1 and CDR2: GTSNPN and SVGIG (reference sequence). The CDR3 totals 13 residues. DNA of the CDR3: TGTGCCTGGAGTGTACAGGGAGGCCAGCCCCAGCATTTT. This gives the protein CAWSVQGGQPQHF.

As to this clone: The identical CDR3 is also encoded by other nucleotide sequences in the sample. The V call is TRBV28, the J call TRBJ2-5; D gene ambiguous. Germline CDR1 MDHEN, CDR2 SYDVKM. V shed 1 base and J shed 4 bases, with 4 bases lying between them. CDR3 length: 12 residues. CDR3 loop: CASSLSIETQYF. CDR3 sequence (DNA): TGTGCCAGCAGTTTATCGATAGAGACCCAGTACTTC. Filled out from reference TRBV28 and TRBJ2-5, the complete variable domain reads DVKVTQSSRYLVKRTGEKVFLECVQDMDHENMFWYRQDPGLGLRLIYFSYDVKMKEKGDIPEGYSVSREKKERFSLILESASTNQTSMYLCASSLSIETQYFGPGTRLLVL.

This chain joins TRBV7-2 and TRBJ1-1, with D hard to call. CDR3 length equals 15 residues. Deletions cut 1 base from V and 1 base from J, with 10 bases between. Per the germline V gene, CDR1 is SGHTA and CDR2 is FQGNSA. The DNA for the CDR3 is TGTGCCAGCAGCTTAGATAGGCGGAAGAACACTGAAGCTTTCTTT. This gives the protein CASSLDRRKNTEAFF.

This clone was observed a handful of times. This rearrangement joins TRBV5-4 to TRBJ2-5; 8 bases fit TRBD2. This CDR3 spans 15 amino acids. The J segment lost 4 bases and the V segment lost 4 bases, leaving 9 bases of the junction unmatched. Germline values: CDR1 SGHNT, CDR2 YYREEE (reference sequence). CDR3 sequence reads: CASSLTAGAGETQYF. The CDR3 DNA is TGTGCCAGCAGCCTGACAGCGGGAGCGGGAGAGACCCAGTACTTC.